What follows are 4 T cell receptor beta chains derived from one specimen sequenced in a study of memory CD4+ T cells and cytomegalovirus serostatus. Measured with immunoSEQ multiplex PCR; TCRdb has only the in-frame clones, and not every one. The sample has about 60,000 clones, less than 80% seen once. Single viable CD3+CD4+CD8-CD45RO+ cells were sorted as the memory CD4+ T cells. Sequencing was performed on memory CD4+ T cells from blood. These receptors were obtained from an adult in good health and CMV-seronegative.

CDR3 bases: TGTGCCAGCAGCCAAGATTATGTCTATGGCTACACCTTC. Protein product: CASSQDYVYGYTF. The chain carries TRBV14 and TRBJ1-2, with D uncertain. This CDR3 has 13 amino acids. The V and J ends lost 0 bases and 4 bases respectively, with 6 bases between them. In germline, CDR1 is SGHDN, CDR2 FVKESK.

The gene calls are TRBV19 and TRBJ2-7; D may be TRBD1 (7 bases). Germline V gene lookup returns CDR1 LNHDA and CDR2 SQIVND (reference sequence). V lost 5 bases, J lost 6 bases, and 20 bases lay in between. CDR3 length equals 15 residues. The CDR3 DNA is TGTGCCAGTAGTCCCCAGGCAGGGGGGATTGGCGAGCAGTACTTC. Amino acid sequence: CASSPQAGGIGEQYF.

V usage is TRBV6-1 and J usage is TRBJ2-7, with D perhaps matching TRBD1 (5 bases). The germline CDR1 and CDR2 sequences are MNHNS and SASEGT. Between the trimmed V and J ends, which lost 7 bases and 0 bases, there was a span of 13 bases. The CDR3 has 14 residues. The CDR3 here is CASKDKPDSYEQYF. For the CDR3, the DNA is TGTGCCAGCAAGGACAAGCCGGACTCCTACGAGCAGTACTTC.

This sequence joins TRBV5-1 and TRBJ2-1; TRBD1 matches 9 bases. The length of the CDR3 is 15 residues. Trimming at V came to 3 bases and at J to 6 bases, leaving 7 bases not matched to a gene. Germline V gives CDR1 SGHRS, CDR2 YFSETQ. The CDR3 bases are TGCGCCAGCAGCTCTACCGGGACAGGGCGCAATGAGCAGTTCTTC. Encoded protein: CASSSTGTGRNEQFF. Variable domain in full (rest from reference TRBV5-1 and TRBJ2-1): KAGVTQTPRYLIKTRGQQVTLSCSPISGHRSVSWYQQTPGQGLQFLFEYFSETQRNKGNFPGRFSGRQFSNSRSEMNVSTLELGDSALYLCASSSTGTGRNEQFFGPGTRLTVL.